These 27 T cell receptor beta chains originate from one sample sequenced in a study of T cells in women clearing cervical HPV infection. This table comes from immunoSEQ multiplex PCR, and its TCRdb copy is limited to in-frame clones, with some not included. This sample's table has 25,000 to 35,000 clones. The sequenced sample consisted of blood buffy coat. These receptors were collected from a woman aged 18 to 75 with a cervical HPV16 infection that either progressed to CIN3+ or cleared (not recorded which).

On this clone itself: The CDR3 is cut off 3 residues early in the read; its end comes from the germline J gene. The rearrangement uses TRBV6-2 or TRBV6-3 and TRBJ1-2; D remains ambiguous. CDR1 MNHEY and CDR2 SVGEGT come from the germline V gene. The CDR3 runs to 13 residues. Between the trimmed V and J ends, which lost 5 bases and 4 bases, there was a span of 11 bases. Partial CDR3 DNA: TGTGCCAGCAGTGAGTTGGGCAGCTATGGC. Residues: CASSELGSYG. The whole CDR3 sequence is CASSELGSYGYTF.

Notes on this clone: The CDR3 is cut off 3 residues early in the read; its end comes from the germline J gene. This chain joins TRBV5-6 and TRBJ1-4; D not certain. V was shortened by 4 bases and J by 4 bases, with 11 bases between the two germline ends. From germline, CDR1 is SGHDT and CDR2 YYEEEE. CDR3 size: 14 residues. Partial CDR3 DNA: TGTGCCAGCAGCATGGGTACTAATAATGAAAAA. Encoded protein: CASSMGTNNEK. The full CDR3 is CASSMGTNNEKLFF.

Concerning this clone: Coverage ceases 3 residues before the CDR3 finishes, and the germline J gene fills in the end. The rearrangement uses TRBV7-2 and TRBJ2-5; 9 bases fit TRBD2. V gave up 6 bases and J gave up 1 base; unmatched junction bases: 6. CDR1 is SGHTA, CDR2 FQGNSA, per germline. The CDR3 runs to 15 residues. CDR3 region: CASRPLAGIQETQYF. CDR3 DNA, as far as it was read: TGTGCCAGCAGACCTCTAGCGGGGATCCAAGAGACC.

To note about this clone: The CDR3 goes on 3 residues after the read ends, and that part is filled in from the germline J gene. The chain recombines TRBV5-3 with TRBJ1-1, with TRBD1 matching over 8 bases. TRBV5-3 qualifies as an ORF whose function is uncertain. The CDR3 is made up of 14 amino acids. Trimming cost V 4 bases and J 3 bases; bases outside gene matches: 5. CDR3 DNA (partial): TGTGCCAGAAGCAACGAACAGGGGGACACTGAA. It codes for CARSNEQGDTE. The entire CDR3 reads CARSNEQGDTEAFF.

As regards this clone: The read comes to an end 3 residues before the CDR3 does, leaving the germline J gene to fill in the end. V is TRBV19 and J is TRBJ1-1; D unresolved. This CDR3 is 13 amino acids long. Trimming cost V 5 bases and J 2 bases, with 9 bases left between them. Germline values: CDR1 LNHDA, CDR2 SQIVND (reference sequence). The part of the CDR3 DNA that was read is TGTGCCAGTAGTTGGGCAGGTAACACTGAA. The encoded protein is CASSWAGNTE. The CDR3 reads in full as CASSWAGNTEAFF.

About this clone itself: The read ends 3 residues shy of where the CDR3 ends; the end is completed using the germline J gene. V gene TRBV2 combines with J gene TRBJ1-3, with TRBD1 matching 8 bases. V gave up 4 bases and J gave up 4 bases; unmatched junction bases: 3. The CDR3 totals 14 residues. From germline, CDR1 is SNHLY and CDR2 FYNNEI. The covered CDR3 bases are TGTGCCAGCAGTGCTGGGACAGGCGGAAACACC. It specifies CASSAGTGGNT. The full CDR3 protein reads CASSAGTGGNTIYF.

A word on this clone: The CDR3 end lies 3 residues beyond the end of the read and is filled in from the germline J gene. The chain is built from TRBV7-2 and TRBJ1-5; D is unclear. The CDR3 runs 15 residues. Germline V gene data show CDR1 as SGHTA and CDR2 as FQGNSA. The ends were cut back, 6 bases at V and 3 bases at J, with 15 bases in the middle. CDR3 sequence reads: CASRIKGFPNQPQHF. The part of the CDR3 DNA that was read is TGTGCCAGCAGAATAAAGGGTTTTCCCAATCAGCCC.

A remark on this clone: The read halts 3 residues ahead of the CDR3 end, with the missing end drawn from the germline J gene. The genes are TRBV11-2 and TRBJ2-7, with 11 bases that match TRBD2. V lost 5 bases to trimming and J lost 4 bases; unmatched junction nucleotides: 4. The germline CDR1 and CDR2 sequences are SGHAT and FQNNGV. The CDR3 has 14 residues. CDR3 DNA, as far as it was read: TGTGCCAGCAGCGGCGGGACTAGCGGTTACGAG. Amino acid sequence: CASSGGTSGYE. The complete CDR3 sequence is CASSGGTSGYEQYF. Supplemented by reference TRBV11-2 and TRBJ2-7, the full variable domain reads EAGVAQSPRYKIIEKRQSVAFWCNPISGHATLYWYQQILGQGPKLLIQFQNNGVVDDSQLPKDRFSAERLKGVDSTLKIQPAKLEDSAVYLCASSGGTSGYEQYFGPGTRLTVT.

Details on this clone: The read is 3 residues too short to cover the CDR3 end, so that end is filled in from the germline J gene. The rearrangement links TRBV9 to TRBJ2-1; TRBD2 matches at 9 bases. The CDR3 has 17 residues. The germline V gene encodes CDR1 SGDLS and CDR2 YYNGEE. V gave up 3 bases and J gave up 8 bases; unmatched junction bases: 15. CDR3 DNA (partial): TGTGCCAGCAGCGCACCGGACGGCGGGGGGGCTTGGGATGAG. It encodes CASSAPDGGGAWDE. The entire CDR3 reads CASSAPDGGGAWDEQFF.

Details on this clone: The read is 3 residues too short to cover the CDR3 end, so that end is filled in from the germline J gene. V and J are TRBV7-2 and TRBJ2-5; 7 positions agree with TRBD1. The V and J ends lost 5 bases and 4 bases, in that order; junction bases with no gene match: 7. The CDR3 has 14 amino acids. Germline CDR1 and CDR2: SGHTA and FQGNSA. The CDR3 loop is CASSKTGQSETQYF. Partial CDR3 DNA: TGTGCCAGCAGCAAGACGGGACAGTCAGAGACC.

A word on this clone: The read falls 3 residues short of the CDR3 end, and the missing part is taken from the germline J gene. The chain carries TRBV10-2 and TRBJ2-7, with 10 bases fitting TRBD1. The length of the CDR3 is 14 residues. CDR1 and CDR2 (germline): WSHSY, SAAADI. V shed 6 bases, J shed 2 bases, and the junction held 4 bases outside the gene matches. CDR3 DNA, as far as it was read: TGCGCCAGCAGAGCCGGGACAGGGGCCTACGAG. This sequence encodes CASRAGTGAYE. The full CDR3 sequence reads CASRAGTGAYEQYF.

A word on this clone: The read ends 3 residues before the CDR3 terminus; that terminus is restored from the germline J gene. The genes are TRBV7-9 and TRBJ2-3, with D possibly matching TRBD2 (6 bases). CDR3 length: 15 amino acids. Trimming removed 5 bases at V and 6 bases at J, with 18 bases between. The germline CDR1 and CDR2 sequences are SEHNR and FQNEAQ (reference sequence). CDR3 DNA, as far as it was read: TGTGCCAGCAGCGGACTACGTTCGGTCTCGGATACG. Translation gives CASSGLRSVSDT. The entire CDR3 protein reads CASSGLRSVSDTQYF. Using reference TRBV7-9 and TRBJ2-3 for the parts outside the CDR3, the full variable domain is DTGVSQNPRHKITKRGQNVTFRCDPISEHNRLYWYRQTLGQGPEFLTYFQNEAQLEKSRLLSDRFSAERPKGSFSTLEIQRTEQGDSAMYLCASSGLRSVSDTQYFGPGTRLTVL.

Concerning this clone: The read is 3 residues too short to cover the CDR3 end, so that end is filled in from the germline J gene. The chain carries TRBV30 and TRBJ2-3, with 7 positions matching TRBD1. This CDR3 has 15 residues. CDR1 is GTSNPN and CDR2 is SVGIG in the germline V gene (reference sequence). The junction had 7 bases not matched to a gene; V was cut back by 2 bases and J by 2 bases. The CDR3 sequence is CAWSKDRAITDTQYF. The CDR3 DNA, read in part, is TGTGCCTGGAGTAAAGACAGGGCGATCACAGATACG.

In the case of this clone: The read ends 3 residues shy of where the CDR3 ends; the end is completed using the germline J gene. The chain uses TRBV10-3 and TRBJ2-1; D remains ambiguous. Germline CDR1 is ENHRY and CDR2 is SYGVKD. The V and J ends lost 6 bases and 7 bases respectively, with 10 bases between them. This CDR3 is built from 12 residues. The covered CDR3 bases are TGTGCCATCAGCCAGGAAAGAAATGAG. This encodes CAISQERNE. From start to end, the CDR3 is CAISQERNEQFF.

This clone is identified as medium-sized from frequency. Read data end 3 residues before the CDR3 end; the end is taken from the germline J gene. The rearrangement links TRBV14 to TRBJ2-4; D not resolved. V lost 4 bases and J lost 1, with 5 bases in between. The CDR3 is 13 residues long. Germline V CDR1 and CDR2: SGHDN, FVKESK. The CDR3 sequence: CASSPRAKNIQYF. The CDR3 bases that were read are TGTGCCAGCAGCCCCCGGGCCAAAAACATT.

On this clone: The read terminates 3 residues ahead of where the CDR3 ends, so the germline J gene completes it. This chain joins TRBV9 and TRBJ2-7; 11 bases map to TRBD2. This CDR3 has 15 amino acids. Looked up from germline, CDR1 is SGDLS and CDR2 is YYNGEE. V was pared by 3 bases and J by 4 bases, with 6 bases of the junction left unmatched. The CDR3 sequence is CASSASGTSGYEQYF. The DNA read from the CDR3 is TGTGCCAGCAGCGCCTCCGGGACTAGCGGATACGAG.

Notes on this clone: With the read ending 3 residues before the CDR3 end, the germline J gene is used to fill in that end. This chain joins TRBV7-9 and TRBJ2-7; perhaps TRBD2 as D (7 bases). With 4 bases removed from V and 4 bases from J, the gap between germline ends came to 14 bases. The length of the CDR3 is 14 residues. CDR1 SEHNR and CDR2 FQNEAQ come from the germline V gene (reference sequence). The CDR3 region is CASSSEGGAYEQYF. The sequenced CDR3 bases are TGTGCCAGCAGCTCCGAGGGGGGGGCATACGAG. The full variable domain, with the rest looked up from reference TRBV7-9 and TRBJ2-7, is DTGVSQNPRHKITKRGQNVTFRCDPISEHNRLYWYRQTLGQGPEFLTYFQNEAQLEKSRLLSDRFSAERPKGSFSTLEIQRTEQGDSAMYLCASSSEGGAYEQYFGPGTRLTVT.

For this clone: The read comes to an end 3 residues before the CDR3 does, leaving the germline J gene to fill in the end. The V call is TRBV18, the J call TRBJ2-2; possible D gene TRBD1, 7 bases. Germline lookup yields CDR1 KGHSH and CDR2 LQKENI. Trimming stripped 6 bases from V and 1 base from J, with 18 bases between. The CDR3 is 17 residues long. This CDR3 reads CASSNGGTVQNTGELFF. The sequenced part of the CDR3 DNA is TGTGCCAGCTCTAACGGCGGGACAGTACAGAACACCGGGGAG.

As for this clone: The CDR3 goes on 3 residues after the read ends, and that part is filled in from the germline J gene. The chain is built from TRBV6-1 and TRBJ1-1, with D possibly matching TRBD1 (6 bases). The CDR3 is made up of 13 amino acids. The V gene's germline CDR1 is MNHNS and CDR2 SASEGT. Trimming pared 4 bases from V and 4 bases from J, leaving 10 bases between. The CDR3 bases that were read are TGTGCCAGCAGTGCCCACAGGGCCACTGAA. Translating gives CASSAHRATE. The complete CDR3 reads CASSAHRATEAFF.

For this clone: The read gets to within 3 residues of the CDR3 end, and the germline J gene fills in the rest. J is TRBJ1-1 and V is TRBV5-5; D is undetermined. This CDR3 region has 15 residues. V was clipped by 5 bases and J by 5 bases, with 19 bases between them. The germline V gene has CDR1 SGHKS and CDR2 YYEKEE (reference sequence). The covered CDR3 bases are TGTGCCAGCAGACAGACCGAGGAGGGTTGGACTGAA. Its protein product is CASRQTEEGWTE. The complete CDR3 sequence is CASRQTEEGWTEAFF. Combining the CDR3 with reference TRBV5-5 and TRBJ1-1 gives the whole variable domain DAGVTQSPTHLIKTRGQQVTLRCSPISGHKSVSWYQQVLGQGPQFIFQYYEKEERGRGNFPDRFSARQFPNYSSELNVNALLLGDSALYLCASRQTEEGWTEAFFGQGTRLTVV.

The DNA read from the CDR3 is TGTGCCAGCAGTTTACAGGGAAACGAG. Translation gives CASSLQGNE. The CDR3, in full, reads CASSLQGNEQYF. The chain couples TRBV6-2 or TRBV6-3 to TRBJ2-7; perhaps TRBD1 as D (6 bases). The read ends 3 residues before the CDR3 terminus; that terminus is restored from the germline J gene. The CDR3 is 12 amino acids. Germline V gene lookup returns CDR1 MNHEY and CDR2 SVGEGT. V was cut by 4 bases and J by 5 bases, with 9 bases left in between.

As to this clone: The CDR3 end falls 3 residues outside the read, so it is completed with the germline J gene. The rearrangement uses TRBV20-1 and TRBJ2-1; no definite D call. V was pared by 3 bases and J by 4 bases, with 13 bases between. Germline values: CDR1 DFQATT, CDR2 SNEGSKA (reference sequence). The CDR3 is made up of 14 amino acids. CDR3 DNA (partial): TGCAGTGCTAGGTTACAAGAAGTATACAATGAG. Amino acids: CSARLQEVYNE. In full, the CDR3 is CSARLQEVYNEQFF.

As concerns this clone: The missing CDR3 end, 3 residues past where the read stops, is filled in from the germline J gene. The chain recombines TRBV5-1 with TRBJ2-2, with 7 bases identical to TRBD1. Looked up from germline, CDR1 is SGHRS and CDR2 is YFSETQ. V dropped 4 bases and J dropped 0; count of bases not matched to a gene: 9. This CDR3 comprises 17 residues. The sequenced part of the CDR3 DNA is TGCGCCAGCAGCGGAAACTCCGGGACAGCGAACACCGGGGAG. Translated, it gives CASSGNSGTANTGE. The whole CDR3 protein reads CASSGNSGTANTGELFF.

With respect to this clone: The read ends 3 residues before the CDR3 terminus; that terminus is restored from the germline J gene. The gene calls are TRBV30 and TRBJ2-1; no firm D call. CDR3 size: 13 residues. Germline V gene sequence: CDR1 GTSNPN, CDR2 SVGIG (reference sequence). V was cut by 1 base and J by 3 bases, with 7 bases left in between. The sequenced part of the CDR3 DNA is TGTGCCTGGAGTGAAGTAGACTACAATGAG. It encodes CAWSEVDYNE. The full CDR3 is CAWSEVDYNEQFF.

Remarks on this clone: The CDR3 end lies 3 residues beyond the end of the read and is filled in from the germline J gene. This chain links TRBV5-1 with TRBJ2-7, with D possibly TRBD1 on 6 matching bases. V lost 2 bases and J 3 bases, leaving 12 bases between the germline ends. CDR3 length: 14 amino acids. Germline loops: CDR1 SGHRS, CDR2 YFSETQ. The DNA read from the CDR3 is TGCGCCAGCAGCTTAACCGGGACAAACTACGAG. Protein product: CASSLTGTNYE. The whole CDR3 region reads CASSLTGTNYEQYF.

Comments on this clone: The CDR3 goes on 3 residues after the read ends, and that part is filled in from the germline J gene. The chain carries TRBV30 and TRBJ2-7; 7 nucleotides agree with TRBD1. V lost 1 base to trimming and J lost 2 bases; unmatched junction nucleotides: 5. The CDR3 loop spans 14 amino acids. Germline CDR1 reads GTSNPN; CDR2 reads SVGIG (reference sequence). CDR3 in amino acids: CAWSGDRATYEQYF. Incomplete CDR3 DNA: TGTGCCTGGAGTGGTGACAGGGCAACCTACGAG.

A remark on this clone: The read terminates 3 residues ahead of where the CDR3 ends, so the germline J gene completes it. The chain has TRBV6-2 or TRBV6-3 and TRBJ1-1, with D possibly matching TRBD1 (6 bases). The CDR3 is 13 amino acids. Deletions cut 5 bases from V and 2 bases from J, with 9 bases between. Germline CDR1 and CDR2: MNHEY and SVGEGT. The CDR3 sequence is CASSIQGNTEAFF. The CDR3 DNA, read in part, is TGTGCCAGCAGTATACAGGGAAACACTGAA.